Listed below are T cell receptor beta chains from one sample, sequenced in a study of molecular identifiers for immune sequencing clone quantification. TCRdb re-called the PCR reads through MiXCR, storing one row per CDR3 protein. The sample has approximately 590,000 distinct CDR3 sequences; roughly 27% are singletons. The source material was naive CD8+ T cells from blood, with Jurkat cell RNA spiked in. These receptor sequences come from a human donor in good health. Some libraries in this study had Jurkat cell RNA spiked in. Both conserved end residues are part of each CDR3. Fields, in order: D gene, clone size, J gene, V gene, CDR3 DNA, CDR3 protein. D genes are given only for firm matches. A row's size may be missing; if present it is once, few, many or a size class.

TRBD1,.,TRBJ2-5,TRBV2,TGTGCCAGCAGGTGGGACAGCCAAGAGACCCAGTACTTC,CASRWDSQETQYF
.,few,TRBJ2-7,TRBV28,TGTGCCAGCAGTTTCGGCACGGATTTCTACGAGCAGTACTTC,CASSFGTDFYEQYF
.,many,TRBJ1-3,TRBV6-5,TGTGCCAGCAGCCCCGACAGAAACACCATATATTTT,CASSPDRNTIYF
TRBD2,many,TRBJ2-3,TRBV2,TGTGCCAGCAGTGGCCCCCTGACTAGCGGGAGTAGGGGGACAGATACGCAGTATTTT,CASSGPLTSGSRGTDTQYF
.,.,TRBJ2-2,TRBV11-1,TGTGCCAGCAGCGAAAGAGGGGGGACCGGGGAGCTGTTTTTT,CASSERGGTGELFF
.,.,TRBJ2-3,TRBV20-1,TGCAGTGCTACCGAGGCGGGCCGCACAGATACGCAGTATTTT,CSATEAGRTDTQYF
TRBD2,.,TRBJ2-1,TRBV28,TGTGCCAGCAGCTCTCTCCGACTAGCGGGGATGGATGAGCAGTTCTTC,CASSSLRLAGMDEQFF
.,.,TRBJ2-5,TRBV20-1,TGCAGTGCTAGAGATGGCTACTGGAGGGAGGAGACCCAGTACTTC,CSARDGYWREETQYF
TRBD1,.,TRBJ2-7,TRBV12-3/TRBV12-4,TGTGCCAGCAGTTTAGGAGGGACAGCGTACCTCGGGGAGCAGTACTTC,CASSLGGTAYLGEQYF
.,few,TRBJ2-2,TRBV27,TGTGCCAGCAGTTTAAGCAGGGGGGCAGCCGGGGAGCTGTTTTTT,CASSLSRGAAGELFF
TRBD2,.,TRBJ2-7,TRBV19,TGTGCCAGTAGTCTAGCGGGATATCCAGAACCAGCTTTCGAGCAGTACTTC,CASSLAGYPEPAFEQYF
.,many,TRBJ2-1,TRBV25-1,TGTGCCAGCAGTGAGTACAATGAGCAGTTCTTC,CASSEYNEQFF
.,.,TRBJ1-5,TRBV27,TGTGCCAGCAGTTTGTTAGGGTGGGATCAGCCCCAGCATTTT,CASSLLGWDQPQHF
TRBD2,.,TRBJ2-7,TRBV4-3,TGCGCCAGCAGCCAGGAGGCAAGGCTAGCGGGAGTTGGGGAGGAGCAGTACTTC,CASSQEARLAGVGEEQYF
TRBD2,.,TRBJ2-3,TRBV11-2,TGTGCCAGCAGCTTGGGCGGGAGGTCTGAAACAGATACGCAGTATTTT,CASSLGGRSETDTQYF
.,.,TRBJ2-3,TRBV19,TGTGCCAGTAGTATAACGGGGCACCCCAGTATGGAAGATACGCAGTATTTT,CASSITGHPSMEDTQYF
.,.,TRBJ2-6,TRBV12-3/TRBV12-4,TGTGCCAGCAGTTTACTTTTTCCCCCGGATCCTAGCTCTGGGGCCAACGTCCTGACTTTC,CASSLLFPPDPSSGANVLTF
TRBD2,.,TRBJ2-3,TRBV9,TGTGCCAGCAGCGAGGGCAGGACTAGCGGGACTAGCACAGATACGCAGTATTTT,CASSEGRTSGTSTDTQYF
TRBD1,.,TRBJ2-3,TRBV19,TGTGCCAGTAGTGGACAGGGGAGCTCAGATACGCAGTATTTT,CASSGQGSSDTQYF
TRBD2,.,TRBJ2-5,TRBV20-1,TGCAGTCTAGCGGGAGAGGAGAACCAGTACTTC,CSLAGEENQYF
TRBD1,.,TRBJ1-1,TRBV12-3/TRBV12-4,TGTGCCAGCAGTTTGTCCCGGACAGGGGCCACTGAAGCTTTCTTT,CASSLSRTGATEAFF
.,many,TRBJ2-4,TRBV25-1,TGTGCCAGCAGTGAATATCTGTCGGCAGCCCAGTACTTC,CASSEYLSAAQYF
.,few,TRBJ1-1,TRBV2,TGTGCCAGCAGCGCAGTTGGCGGCTCGAACACTGAAGCTTTCTTT,CASSAVGGSNTEAFF
.,.,TRBJ1-5,TRBV27,TGTGCCAGCAGTAGATCCGGGGTTCTTCAGCCCCAGCATTTT,CASSRSGVLQPQHF
.,.,TRBJ2-3,TRBV25-1,TGTGCCAGCAGTGAATATGTAAGGGGGTTCACAGATACGCAGTATTTT,CASSEYVRGFTDTQYF
TRBD2,many,TRBJ2-3,TRBV27,TGTGCCAGCAGCACACTAGCGGGAGTTACTGATACGCAGTATTTT,CASSTLAGVTDTQYF
.,many,TRBJ2-7,TRBV4-1,TGCGCCAGCAGCCAAGTACGGGGCGAGCAGTACTTC,CASSQVRGEQYF
TRBD1,many,TRBJ2-4,TRBV9,TGTGCCAGCAGCACAACCGGGACAGATCTAGCCAAAAACATTCAGTACTTC,CASSTTGTDLAKNIQYF
TRBD2,.,TRBJ2-5,TRBV27,TGTGCCAGCAGTTTATCTGCGGGAGTCTCTCAAGAGACCCAGTACTTC,CASSLSAGVSQETQYF